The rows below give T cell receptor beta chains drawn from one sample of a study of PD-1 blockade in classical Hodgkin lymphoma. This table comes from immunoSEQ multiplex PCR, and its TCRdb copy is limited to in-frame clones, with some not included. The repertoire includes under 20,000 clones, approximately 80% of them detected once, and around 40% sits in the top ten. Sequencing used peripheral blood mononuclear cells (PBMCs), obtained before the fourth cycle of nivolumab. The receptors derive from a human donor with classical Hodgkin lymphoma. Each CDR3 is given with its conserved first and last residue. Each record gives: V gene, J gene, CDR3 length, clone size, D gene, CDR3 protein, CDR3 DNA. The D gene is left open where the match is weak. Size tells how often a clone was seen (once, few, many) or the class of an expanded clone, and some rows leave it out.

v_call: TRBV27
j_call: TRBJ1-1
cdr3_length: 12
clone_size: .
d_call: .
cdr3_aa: CASSQGNTEAFF
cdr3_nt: TGTGCCAGCAGTCAGGGTAACACTGAAGCTTTCTTT

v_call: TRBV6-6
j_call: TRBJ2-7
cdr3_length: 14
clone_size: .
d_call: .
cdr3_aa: CASRPGDISYEQYF
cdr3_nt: TGTGCCAGCAGGCCGGGGGACATTTCCTACGAGCAGTACTTC

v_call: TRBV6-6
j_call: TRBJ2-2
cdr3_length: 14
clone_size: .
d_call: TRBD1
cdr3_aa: CASSQDRTLGELFF
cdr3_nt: TGTGCCAGCAGCCAGGACAGGACCCTAGGGGAGCTGTTTTTT

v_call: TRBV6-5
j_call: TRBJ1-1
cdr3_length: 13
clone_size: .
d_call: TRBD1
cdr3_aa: CASSDRGNTEAFF
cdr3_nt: TGTGCCAGCAGTGACAGGGGGAACACTGAAGCTTTCTTT

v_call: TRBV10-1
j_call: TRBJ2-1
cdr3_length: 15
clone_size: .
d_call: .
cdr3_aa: CASSESLDGYNEQFF
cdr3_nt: TGCGCCAGCAGTGAGAGTTTGGACGGCTACAATGAGCAGTTCTTC

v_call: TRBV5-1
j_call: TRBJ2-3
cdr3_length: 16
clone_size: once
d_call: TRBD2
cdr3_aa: CASRPLAGGGTDTQYF
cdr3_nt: TGCGCCAGCAGACCTCTAGCGGGGGGCGGCACAGATACGCAGTATTTT

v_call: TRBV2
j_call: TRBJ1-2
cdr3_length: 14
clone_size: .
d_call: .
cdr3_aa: CATVMGETMRGYTF
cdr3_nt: TGTGCCACTGTTATGGGGGAGACTATGCGGGGCTACACCTTC

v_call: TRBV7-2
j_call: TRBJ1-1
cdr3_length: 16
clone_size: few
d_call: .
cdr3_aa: CASSLRQGIMNTEAFF
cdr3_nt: TGTGCCAGCAGCTTACGGCAGGGCATAATGAACACTGAAGCTTTCTTT

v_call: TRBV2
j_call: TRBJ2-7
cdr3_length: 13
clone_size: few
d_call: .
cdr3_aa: CASNRGGSYEQYF
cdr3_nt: TGTGCCAGCAACAGGGGAGGCTCCTACGAGCAGTACTTC

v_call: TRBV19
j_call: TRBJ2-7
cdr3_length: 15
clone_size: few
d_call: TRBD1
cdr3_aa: CASSPGTGQAYEQYF
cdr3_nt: TGTGCCAGTAGTCCCGGGACAGGGCAAGCCTACGAGCAGTACTTC

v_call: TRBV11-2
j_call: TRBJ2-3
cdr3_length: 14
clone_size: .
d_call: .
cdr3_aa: CASSPGTSTDTQYF
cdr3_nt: TGTGCCAGCAGCCCCGGGACTAGCACAGATACGCAGTATTTT

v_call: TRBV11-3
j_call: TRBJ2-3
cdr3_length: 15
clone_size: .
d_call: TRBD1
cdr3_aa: CASSSSTGSRNTQYF
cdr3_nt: TGTGCCAGCAGCTCTTCGACAGGGTCCCGGAATACGCAGTATTTT

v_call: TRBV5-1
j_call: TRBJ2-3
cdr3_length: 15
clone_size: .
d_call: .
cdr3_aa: CASSLDGVGPDTQYF
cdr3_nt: TGCGCCAGCAGCTTGGATGGGGTGGGGCCAGATACGCAGTATTTT

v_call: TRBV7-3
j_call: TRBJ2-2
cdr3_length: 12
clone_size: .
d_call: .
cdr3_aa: CASSFLSGELFF
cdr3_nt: TGTGCCAGCAGTTTTTTATCCGGGGAGCTGTTTTTT

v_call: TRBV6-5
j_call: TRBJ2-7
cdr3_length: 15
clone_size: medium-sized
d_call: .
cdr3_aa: CASSYSGELVGEQYF
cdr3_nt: TGTGCCAGCAGTTACTCAGGGGAGTTGGTGGGGGAGCAGTACTTC

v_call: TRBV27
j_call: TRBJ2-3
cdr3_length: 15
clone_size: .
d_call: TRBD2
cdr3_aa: CATGRLAGGTDTQYF
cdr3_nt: TGTGCCACCGGGCGTCTAGCGGGGGGTACAGATACGCAGTATTTT

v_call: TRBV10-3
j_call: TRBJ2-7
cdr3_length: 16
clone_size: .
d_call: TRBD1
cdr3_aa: CAISGGGRGHSYEQYF
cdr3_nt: TGTGCCATCAGTGGGGGAGGCAGGGGGCACTCCTACGAGCAGTACTTC

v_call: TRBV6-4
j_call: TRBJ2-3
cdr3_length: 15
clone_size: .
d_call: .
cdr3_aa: CASRDSALTGDTQYF
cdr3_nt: TGTGCCAGCCGGGACTCTGCTTTAACGGGGGATACGCAGTATTTT

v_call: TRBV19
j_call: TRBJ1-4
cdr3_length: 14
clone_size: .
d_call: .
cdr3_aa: CASSIRDANEKLFF
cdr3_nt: TGTGCCAGTAGTATCCGGGACGCTAATGAAAAACTGTTTTTT

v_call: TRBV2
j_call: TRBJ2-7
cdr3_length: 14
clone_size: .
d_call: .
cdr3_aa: CASRDSSTRGEQYF
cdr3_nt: TGTGCCAGCAGAGACTCTAGCACTCGCGGGGAGCAGTACTTC

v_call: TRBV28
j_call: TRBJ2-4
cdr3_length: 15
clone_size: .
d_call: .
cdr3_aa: CASSVWRTAKNIQYF
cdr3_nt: TGTGCCAGCAGTGTTTGGCGGACAGCCAAAAACATTCAGTACTTC

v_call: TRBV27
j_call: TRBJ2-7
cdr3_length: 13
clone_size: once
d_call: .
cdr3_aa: CASSSGDSYEQYF
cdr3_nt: TGTGCCAGCAGTTCGGGGGACTCCTACGAGCAGTACTTC

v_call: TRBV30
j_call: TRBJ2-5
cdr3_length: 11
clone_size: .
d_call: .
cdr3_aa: CAWVGVETQYF
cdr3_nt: TGTGCCTGGGTCGGGGTGGAGACCCAGTACTTC

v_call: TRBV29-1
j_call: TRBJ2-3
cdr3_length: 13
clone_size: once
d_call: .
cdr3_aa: CSVGRPGADTQYF
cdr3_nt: TGCAGCGTTGGAAGGCCCGGAGCAGATACGCAGTATTTT

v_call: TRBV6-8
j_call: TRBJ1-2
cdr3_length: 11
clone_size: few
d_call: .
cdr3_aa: CASSGGLDYTF
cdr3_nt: TGTGCCAGCAGCGGCGGTTTGGACTACACCTTC

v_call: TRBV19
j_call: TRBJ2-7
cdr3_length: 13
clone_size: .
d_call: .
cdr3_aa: CASSIATMYEQYF
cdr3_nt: TGTGCCAGTAGTATAGCTACAATGTACGAGCAGTACTTC

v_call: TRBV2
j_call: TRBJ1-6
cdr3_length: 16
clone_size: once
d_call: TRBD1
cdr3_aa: CASSKWDREYNSPLHF
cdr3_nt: TGTGCCAGCAGTAAGTGGGACAGGGAATATAATTCACCCCTCCACTTT

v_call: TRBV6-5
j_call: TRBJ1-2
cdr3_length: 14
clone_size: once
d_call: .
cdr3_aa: CASSLGNRRTGYTF
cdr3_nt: TGTGCCAGCAGCCTTGGCAATCGTAGAACAGGCTACACCTTC

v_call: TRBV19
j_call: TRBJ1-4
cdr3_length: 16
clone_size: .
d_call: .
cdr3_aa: CASSKGQPPTNEKLFF
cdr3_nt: TGTGCCAGTAGTAAAGGACAGCCTCCAACTAATGAAAAACTGTTTTTT

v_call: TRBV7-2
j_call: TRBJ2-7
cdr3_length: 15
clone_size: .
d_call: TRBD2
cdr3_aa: CASSLLAGENYEQYF
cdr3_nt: TGTGCCAGCAGCCTACTAGCGGGGGAAAACTACGAGCAGTACTTC